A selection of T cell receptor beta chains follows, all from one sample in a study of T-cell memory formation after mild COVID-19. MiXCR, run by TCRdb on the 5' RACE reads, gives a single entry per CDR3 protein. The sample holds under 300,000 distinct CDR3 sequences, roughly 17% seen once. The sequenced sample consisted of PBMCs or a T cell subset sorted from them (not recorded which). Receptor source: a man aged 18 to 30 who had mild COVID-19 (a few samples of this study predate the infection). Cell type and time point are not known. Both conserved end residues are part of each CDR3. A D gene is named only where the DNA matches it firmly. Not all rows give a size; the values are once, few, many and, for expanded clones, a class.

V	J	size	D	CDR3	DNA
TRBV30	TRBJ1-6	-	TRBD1	CAWSLQGNSPLHF	TGTGCCTGGAGCCTACAGGGGAATTCACCCCTCCACTTT
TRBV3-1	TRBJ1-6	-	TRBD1	CASSPTGAYSPLHF	TGTGCCAGCAGCCCGACAGGGGCGTATTCACCCCTCCACTTT
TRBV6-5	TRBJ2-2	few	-	CASSYRASARGSTGELFF	TGTGCCAGCAGTTACAGGGCGTCGGCCCGGGGCAGCACCGGGGAGCTGTTTTTT
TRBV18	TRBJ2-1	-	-	CASSPLGKDGYEQFF	TGTGCCAGCTCACCCCTCGGAAAAGACGGGTATGAGCAGTTCTTC
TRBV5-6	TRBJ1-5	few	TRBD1	CASSLRDRGQPQHF	TGTGCCAGCAGCCTCCGGGACAGGGGACAGCCCCAGCATTTT
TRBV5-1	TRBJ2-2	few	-	CASSLGTPQGAWELFF	TGCGCCAGCAGCTTGGGGACTCCACAGGGTGCATGGGAGCTGTTTTTT
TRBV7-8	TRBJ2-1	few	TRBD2	CASKPGGAWNEQFF	TGTGCCAGCAAGCCGGGGGGAGCGTGGAATGAGCAGTTCTTC
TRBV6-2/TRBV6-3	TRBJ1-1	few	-	CASSLQTADSQEAFF	TGTGCCAGCAGCCTGCAGACCGCGGACAGTCAGGAAGCTTTCTTT
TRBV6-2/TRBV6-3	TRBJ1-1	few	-	CASSYGRFTEAFF	TGTGCCAGCAGTTACGGTCGGTTCACTGAAGCTTTCTTT
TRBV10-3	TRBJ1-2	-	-	CTISESGAEGYTF	TGTACCATCAGTGAGTCGGGGGCGGAGGGCTACACCTTC
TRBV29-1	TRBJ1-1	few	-	CSVAGTNTEAFF	TGCAGCGTAGCAGGGACGAACACTGAAGCTTTCTTT
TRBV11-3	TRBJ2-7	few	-	CASSGTPSYEQYF	TGTGCCAGCTCAGGGACCCCCTCCTACGAGCAGTACTTC
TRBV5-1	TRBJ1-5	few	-	CASSLEAVRGEAQHF	TGCGCCAGCAGCTTGGAGGCGGTTAGGGGCGAGGCCCAGCATTTT
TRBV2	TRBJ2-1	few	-	CASGGEGNEQFF	TGTGCCAGCGGGGGAGAGGGCAATGAGCAGTTCTTC
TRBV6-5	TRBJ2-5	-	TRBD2	CASRPGLLFQETQYF	TGTGCCAGCAGACCGGGACTACTGTTCCAAGAGACCCAGTACTTC
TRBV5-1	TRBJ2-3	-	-	CASSLDDRRRGTDTQYF	TGCGCCAGCAGCTTGGACGACCGCCGGAGGGGCACAGATACGCAGTATTTT
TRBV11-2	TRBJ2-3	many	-	CASSLGGTDTQYF	TGTGCCAGCAGCTTAGGGGGCACAGATACGCAGTATTTT